The source of this T cell receptor (beta chain) is a study of T-cell memory formation after mild COVID-19. Broader study findings: Memory cells collected pre-infection included some clones that later responded, suggesting cross-reactive memory joined.

TCRdb used MiXCR to reprocess the 5' RACE reads, holding one entry per CDR3 protein. The sample carries about 300,000 distinct CDR3 sequences, 19% recorded once. The CDR3 spans 13 residues. From germline, CDR1 is KGHSY and CDR2 FQNENV. The V and J ends lost 1 base and 4 bases respectively, with 7 bases between them. Regarding this clonotype: Antigen unknown.

This receptor was identified in a man between 18 and 29 years old who had mild COVID-19 (a few samples of this study predate the infection). Cell type and time point are not known. This chain uses TRBV16 with TRBJ1-2; D is unresolved. Sequences were obtained from PBMCs or a T cell subset sorted from them (not recorded which). The CDR3, as DNA: TGTGCCAGCAGCCAATTAGAGACCTATGGCTACACCTTC. It is translated as CASSQLETYGYTF.